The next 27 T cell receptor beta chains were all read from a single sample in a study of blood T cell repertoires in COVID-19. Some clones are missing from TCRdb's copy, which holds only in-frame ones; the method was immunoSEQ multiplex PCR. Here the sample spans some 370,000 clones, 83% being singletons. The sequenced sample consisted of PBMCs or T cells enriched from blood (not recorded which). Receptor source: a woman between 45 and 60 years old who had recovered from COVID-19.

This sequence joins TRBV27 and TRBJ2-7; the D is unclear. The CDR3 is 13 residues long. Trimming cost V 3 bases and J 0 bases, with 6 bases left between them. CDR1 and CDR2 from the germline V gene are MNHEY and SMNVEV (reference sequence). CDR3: CASSFRSSYEQYF. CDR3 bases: TGTGCCAGCAGTTTCCGTAGCTCCTACGAGCAGTACTTC.

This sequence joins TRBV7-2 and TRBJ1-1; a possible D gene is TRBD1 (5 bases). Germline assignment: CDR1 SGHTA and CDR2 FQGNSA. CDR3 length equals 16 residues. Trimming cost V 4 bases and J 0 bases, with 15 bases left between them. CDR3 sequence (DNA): TGTGCCAGCAGCTACCATCCAGGGCTCATGAACACTGAAGCTTTCTTT. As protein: CASSYHPGLMNTEAFF.

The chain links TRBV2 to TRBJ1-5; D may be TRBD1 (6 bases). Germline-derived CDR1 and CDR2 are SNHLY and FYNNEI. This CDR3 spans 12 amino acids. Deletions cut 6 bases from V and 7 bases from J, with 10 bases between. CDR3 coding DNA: TGTGCCAGCAGGAACAGGGACCAGCCCCAGCATTTT. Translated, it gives CASRNRDQPQHF. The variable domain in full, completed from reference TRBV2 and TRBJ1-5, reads EPEVTQTPSHQVTQMGQEVILRCVPISNHLYFYWYRQILGQKVEFLVSFYNNEISEKSEIFDDQFSVERPDGSNFTLKIRSTKLEDSAMYFCASRNRDQPQHFGDGTRLSIL.

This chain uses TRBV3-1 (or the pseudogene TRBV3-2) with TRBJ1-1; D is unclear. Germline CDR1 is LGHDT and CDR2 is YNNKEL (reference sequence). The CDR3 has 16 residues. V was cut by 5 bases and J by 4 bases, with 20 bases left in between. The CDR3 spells CASSSHGSAGGTEAFF. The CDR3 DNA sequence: TGTGCCAGCAGCTCCCATGGGTCAGCGGGAGGCACTGAAGCTTTCTTT.

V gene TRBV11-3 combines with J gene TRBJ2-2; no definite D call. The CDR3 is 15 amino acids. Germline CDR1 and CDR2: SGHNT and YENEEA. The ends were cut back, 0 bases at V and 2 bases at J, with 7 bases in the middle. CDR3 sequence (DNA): TGTGCCAGCAGCTTAGATTCCCTAAACACCGGGGAGCTGTTTTTT. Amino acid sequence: CASSLDSLNTGELFF.

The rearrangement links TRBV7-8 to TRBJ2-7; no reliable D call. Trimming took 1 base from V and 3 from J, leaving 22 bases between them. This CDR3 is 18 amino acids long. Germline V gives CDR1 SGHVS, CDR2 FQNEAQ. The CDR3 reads CASSLGSFGSISNYEQYF. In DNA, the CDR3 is TGTGCCAGCAGCTTAGGATCATTTGGTAGCATCTCGAACTACGAGCAGTACTTC.

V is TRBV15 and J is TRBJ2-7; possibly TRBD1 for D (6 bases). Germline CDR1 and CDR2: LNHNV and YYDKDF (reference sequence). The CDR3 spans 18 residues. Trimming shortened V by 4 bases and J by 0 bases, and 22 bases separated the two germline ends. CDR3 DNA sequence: TGTGCCACCAGCAAATTCCGGGGTGAGGGGGTAAGCTCCTACGAGCAGTACTTC. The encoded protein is CATSKFRGEGVSSYEQYF.

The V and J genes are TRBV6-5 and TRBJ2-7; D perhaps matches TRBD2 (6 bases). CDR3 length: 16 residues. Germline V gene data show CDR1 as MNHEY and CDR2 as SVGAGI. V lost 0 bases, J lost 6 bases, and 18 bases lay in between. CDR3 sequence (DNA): TGTGCCAGCAGTTACTCGGGGGGAAAAAACTCCCTCGAGCAGTACTTC. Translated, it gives CASSYSGGKNSLEQYF.

In nucleotides, the CDR3 is TGTGCCAGCAGCAAAGATCGGGCAGGGACTTTCTTT. It is translated as CASSKDRAGTFF. The rearrangement joins TRBV21-1 to TRBJ1-1; the table's D call, TRBD1, has no DNA check behind it. TRBV21-1 is deemed a pseudogene. This CDR3 is built from 12 residues.

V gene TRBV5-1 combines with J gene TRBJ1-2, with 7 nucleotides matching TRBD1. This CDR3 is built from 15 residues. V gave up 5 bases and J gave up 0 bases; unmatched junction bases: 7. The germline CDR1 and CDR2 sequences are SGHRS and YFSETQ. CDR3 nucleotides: TGCGCCAGCAGACAGGGGACAGAAACTAACTATGGCTACACCTTC. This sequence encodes CASRQGTETNYGYTF.

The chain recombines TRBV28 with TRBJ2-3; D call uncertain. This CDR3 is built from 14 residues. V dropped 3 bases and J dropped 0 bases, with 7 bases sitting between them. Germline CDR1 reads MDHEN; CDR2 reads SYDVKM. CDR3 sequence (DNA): TGTGCCAGCAGTTTCCGAGGCAGCACAGATACGCAGTATTTT. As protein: CASSFRGSTDTQYF.

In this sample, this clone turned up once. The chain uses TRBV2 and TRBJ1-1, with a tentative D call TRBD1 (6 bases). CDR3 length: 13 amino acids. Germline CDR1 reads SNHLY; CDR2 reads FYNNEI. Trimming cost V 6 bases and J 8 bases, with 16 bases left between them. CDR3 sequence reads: CASRQPQGREAFF. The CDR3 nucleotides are TGTGCCAGCAGACAACCCCAGGGGCGAGAAGCTTTCTTT. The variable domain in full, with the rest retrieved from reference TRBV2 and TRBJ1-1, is EPEVTQTPSHQVTQMGQEVILRCVPISNHLYFYWYRQILGQKVEFLVSFYNNEISEKSEIFDDQFSVERPDGSNFTLKIRSTKLEDSAMYFCASRQPQGREAFFGQGTRLTVV.

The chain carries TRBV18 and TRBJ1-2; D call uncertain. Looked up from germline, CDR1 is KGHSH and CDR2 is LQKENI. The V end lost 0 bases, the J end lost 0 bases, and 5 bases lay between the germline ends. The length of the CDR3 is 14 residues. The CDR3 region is CASSPPAANYGYTF. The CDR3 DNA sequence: TGTGCCAGCTCACCACCGGCGGCTAACTATGGCTACACCTTC.

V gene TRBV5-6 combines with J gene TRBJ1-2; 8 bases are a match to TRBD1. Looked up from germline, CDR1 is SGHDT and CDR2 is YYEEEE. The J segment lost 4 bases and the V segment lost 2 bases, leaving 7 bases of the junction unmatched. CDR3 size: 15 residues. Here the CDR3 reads CASSFSDRAGYGYTF. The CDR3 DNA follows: TGTGCCAGCAGCTTCTCGGACAGGGCAGGCTATGGCTACACCTTC.

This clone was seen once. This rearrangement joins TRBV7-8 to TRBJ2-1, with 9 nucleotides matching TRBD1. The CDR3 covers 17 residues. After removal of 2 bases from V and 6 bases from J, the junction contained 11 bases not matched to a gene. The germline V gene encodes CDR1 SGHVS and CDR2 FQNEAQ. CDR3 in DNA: TGTGCCAGCAGCTTATTGGTAAGGACAGGGGCGTTCAATGAGCAGTTCTTC. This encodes CASSLLVRTGAFNEQFF.

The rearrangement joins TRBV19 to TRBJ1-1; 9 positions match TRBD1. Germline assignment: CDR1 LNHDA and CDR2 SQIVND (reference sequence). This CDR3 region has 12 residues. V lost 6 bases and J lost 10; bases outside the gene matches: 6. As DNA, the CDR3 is TGTGCCAGTAGCAGTAGGGACAGGGCAGCTTTCTTT. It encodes CASSSRDRAAFF.

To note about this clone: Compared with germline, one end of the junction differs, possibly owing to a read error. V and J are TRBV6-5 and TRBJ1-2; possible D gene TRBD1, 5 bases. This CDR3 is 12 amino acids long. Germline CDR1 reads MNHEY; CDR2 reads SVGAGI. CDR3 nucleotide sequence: TGTGCCAGCAGCCAACCCGAAGGGACTGCCTATTTC. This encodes CASSQPEGTAYF.

The CDR3 loop reads CASSPPMGRNTEAFF. The CDR3 DNA sequence: TGTGCCAGCTCACCACCGATGGGGCGGAACACTGAAGCTTTCTTT. The chain employs TRBV18 and TRBJ1-1; D is possibly TRBD1 (5 bases). Trimming removed 0 bases from V and 1 base from J, with 9 bases in between. Germline CDR1 reads KGHSH; CDR2 reads LQKENI. This CDR3 is 15 amino acids long.

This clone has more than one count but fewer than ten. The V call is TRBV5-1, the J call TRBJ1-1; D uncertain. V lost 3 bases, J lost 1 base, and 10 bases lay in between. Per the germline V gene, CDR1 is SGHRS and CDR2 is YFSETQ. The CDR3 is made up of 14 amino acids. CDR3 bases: TGCGCCAGCAGCTCAGGCACAACGAACACTGAAGCTTTCTTT. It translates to CASSSGTTNTEAFF. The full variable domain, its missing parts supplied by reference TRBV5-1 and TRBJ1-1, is KAGVTQTPRYLIKTRGQQVTLSCSPISGHRSVSWYQQTPGQGLQFLFEYFSETQRNKGNFPGRFSGRQFSNSRSEMNVSTLELGDSALYLCASSSGTTNTEAFFGQGTRLTVV.

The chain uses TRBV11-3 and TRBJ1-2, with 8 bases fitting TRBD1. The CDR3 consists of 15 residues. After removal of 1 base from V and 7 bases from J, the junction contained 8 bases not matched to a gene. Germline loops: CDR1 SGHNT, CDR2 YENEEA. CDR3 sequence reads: CASSLVARGLSGYTF. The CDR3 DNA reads TGTGCCAGCAGCTTAGTGGCCAGGGGGCTCTCTGGCTACACCTTC.

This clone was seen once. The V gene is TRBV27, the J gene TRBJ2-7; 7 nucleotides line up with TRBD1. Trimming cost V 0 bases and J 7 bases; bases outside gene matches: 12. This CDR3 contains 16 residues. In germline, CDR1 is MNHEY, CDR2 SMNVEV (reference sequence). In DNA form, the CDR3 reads TGTGCCAGCAGTTTATCGATATCAGGCAGGGGGTCTGAGCAGTACTTC. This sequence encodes CASSLSISGRGSEQYF.

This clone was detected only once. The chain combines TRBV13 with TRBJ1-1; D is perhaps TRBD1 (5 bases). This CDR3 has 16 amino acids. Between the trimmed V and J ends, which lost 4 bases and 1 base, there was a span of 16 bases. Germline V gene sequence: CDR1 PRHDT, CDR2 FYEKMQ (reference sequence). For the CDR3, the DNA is TGTGCCAGCAGCTCAGGCCGGGGGAAGGCGAACACTGAAGCTTTCTTT. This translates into CASSSGRGKANTEAFF.

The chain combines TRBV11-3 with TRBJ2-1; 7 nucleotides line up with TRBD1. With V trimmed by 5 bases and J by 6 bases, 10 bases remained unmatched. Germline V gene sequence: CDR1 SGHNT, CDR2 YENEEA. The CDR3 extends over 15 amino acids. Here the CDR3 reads CASSPLSGGLNEQFF. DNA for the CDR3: TGTGCCAGCAGCCCACTGTCAGGGGGTCTCAATGAGCAGTTCTTC.

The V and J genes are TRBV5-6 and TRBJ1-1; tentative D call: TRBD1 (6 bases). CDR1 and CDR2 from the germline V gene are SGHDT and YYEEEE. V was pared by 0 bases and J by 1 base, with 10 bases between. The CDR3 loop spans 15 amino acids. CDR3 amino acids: CASSLGDTPNTEAFF. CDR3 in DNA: TGTGCCAGCAGCTTGGGGGACACCCCGAACACTGAAGCTTTCTTT.

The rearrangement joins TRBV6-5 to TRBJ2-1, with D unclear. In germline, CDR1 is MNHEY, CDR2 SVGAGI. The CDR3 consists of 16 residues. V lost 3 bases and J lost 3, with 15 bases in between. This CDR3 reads CASSYNRIPSYNEQFF. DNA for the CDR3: TGTGCCAGCAGTTATAACAGAATACCAAGCTACAATGAGCAGTTCTTC.

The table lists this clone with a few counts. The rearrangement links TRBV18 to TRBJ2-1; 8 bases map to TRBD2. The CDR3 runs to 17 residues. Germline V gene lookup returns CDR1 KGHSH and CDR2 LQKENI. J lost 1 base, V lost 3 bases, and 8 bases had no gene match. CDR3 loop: CASSPMGAGASYNEQFF. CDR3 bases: TGTGCCAGCTCACCGATGGGAGCGGGAGCGTCCTACAATGAGCAGTTCTTC.

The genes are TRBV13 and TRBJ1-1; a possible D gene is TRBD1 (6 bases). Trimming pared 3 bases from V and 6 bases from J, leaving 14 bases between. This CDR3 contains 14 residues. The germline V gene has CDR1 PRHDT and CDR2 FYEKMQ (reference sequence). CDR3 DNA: TGTGCCAGCAGCTTGGCCCTCACAGGGTCTGAAGCTTTCTTT. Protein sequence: CASSLALTGSEAFF.